A single TCR beta chain is shown here with its context. Original methodology: Counts of nucleated cells, estimated from reference gene primer amplification, were obtained. Assay: immunoSEQ multiplex PCR; the TCRdb copy retains only in-frame clones and omits some. That table gives V, J and clone size, and the DNA gave D and trimming. The data hold some 270,000 clones, with roughly four fifths observed a single time. CDR1 is SNHLY, CDR2 FYNNEI, per germline. V lost 3 bases to trimming and J lost 2 bases, with 10 bases between them. This CDR3 spans 14 amino acids. The data belong to a study of blood T cell repertoires in COVID-19.

The sequenced material came from peripheral blood. This chain joins TRBV2 and TRBJ1-2; tentative D call: TRBD1 (5 bases). The receptor was derived from a person between 70 and 80 years old with COVID-19, enrolled during active disease. CDR3 residues: CASSESGQNYGYTF. The CDR3 nucleotides are TGTGCCAGCAGTGAGTCAGGGCAGAACTATGGCTACACCTTC.